Reported below is one TCR beta chain. Antigen specificity is unknown. Time point of the sample: baseline pretreatment blood. Treatment of the sample: 15 Gy SBRT to primary tumor, nephrectomy 4 weeks later. Radiation-treated patients gave blood at baseline, week 2 and week 4. The data were taken from a study of radiation and T cells in renal cell carcinoma. Regarding the study as a whole: Top tumor clonotypes rose in blood 2 weeks post-radiation, then contracted.

Germline lookup yields CDR1 SGHTA and CDR2 FQGNSA. The CDR3 loop spans 17 amino acids. Trimming cost V 5 bases and J 3 bases; bases outside gene matches: 6. Clones were sequenced by immunoSEQ multiplex PCR, and TCRdb holds only the in-frame ones, with some missing. The data show some 150,000 clones, with less than 85% seen just once and roughly a quarter held by the top ten. The V gene is TRBV7-2, the J gene TRBJ2-3, with 15 bases that match TRBD2. Sample: blood, taken from a patient whose treatment included radiotherapy and nephrectomy. This clonotype originated in a woman between 45 and 60 years old with renal cell carcinoma. CDR3 protein: CASSPGLAGGQTDTQYF. The CDR3 DNA sequence: TGTGCCAGCAGCCCTGGACTAGCGGGAGGGCAAACAGATACGCAGTATTTT.